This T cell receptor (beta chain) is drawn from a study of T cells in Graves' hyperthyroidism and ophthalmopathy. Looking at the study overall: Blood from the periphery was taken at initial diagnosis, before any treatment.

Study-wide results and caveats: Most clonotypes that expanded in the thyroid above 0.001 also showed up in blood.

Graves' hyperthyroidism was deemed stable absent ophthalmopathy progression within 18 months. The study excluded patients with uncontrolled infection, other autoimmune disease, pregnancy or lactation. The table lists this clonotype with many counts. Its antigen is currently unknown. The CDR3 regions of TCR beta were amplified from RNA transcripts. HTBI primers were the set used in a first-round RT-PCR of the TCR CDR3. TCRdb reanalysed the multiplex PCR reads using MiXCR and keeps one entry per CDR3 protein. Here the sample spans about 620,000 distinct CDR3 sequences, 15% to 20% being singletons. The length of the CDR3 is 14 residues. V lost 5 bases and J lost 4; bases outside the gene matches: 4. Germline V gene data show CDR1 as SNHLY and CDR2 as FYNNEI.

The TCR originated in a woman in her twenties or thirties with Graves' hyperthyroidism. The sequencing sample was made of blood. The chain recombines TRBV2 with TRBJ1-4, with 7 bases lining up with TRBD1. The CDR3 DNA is TGTGCCAGCAGTCCGGGACAGCTTAATGAAAAACTGTTTTTT. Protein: CASSPGQLNEKLFF.